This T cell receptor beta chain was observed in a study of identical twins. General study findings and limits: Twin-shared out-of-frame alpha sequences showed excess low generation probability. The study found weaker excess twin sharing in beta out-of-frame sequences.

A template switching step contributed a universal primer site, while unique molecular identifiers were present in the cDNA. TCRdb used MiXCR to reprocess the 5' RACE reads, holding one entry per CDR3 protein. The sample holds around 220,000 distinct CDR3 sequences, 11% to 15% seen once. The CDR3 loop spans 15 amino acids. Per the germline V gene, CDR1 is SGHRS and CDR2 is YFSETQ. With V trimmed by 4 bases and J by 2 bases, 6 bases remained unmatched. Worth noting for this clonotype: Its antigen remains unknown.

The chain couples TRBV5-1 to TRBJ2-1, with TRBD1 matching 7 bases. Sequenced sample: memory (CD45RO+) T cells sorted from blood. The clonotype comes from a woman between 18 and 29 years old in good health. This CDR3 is CASSATGQAYNEQFF. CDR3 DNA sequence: TGCGCCAGCAGCGCAACAGGACAGGCCTACAATGAGCAGTTCTTC.